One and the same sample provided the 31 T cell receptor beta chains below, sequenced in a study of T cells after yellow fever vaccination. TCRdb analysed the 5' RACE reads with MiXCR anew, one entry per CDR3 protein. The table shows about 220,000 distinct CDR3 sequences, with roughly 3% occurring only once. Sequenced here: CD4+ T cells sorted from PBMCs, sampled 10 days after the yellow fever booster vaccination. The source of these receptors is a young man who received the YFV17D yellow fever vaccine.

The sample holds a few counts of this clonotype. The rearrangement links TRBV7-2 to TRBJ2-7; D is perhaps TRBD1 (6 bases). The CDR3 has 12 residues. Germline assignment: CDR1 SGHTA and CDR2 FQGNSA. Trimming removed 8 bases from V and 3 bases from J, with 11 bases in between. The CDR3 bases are TGTGCCAGCTCCCAGGGGCACTACGAGCAGTACTTC. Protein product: CASSQGHYEQYF.

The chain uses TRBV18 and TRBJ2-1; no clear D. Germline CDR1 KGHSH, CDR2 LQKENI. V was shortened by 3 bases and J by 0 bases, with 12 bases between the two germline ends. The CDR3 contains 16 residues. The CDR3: CASSPGMTSSYNEQFF. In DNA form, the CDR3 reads TGTGCCAGCTCACCCGGAATGACGAGCTCCTACAATGAGCAGTTCTTC.

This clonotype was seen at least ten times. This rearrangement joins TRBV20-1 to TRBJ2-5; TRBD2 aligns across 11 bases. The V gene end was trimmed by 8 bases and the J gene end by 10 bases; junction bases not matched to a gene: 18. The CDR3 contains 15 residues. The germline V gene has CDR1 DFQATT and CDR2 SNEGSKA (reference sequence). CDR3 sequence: CSLKPGLAARPDQYF. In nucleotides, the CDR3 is TGCAGTCTTAAACCGGGACTAGCGGCTAGACCGGACCAGTACTTC.

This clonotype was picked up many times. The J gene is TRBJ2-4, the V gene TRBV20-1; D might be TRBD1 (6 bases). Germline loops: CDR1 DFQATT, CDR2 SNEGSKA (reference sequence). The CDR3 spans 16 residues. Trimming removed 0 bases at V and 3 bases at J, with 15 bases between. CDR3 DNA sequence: TGCAGTGCTAGAGATGGAAGGGGGTGGGACAAAAACATTCAGTACTTC. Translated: CSARDGRGWDKNIQYF.

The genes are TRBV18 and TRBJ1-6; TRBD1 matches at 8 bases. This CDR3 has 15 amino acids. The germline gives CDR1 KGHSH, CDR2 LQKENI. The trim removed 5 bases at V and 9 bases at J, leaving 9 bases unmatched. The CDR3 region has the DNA TGTGCCAGCTCAGTTGGTGGACAGGGTGGTTCACCCCTCCACTTT. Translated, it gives CASSVGGQGGSPLHF.

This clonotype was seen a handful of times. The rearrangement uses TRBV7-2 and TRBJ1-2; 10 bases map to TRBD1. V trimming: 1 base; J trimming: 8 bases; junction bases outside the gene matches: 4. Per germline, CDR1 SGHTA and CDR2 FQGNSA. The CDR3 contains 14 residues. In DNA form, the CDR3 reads TGTGCCAGCAGCTTAGATGTGACAGGGGGCGGCTACACCTTC. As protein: CASSLDVTGGGYTF.

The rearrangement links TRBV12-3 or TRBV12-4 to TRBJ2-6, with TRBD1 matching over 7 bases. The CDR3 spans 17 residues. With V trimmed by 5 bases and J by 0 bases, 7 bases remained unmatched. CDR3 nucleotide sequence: TGTGCCAGCAGTAACAGGGGTGCCAACTCTGGGGCCAACGTCCTGACTTTC. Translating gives CASSNRGANSGANVLTF.

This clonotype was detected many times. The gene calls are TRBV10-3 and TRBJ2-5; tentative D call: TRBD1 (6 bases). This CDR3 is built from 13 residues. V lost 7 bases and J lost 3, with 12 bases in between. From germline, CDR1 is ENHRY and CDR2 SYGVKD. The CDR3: CAITRTEEETQYF. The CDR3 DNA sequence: TGTGCCATCACCAGGACAGAAGAAGAGACCCAGTACTTC.

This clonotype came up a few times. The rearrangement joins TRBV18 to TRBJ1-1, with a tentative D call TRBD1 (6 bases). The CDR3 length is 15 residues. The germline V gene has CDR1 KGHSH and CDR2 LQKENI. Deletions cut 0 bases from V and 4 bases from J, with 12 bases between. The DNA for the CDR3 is TGTGCCAGCTCACCACCGGGGGGCTACGGCACTGAAGCTTTCTTT. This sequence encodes CASSPPGGYGTEAFF.

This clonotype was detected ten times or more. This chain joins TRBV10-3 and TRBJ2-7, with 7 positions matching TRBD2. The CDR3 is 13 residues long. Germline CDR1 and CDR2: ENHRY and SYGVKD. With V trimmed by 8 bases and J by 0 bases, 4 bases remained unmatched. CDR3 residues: CAIARGSSYEQYF. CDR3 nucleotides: TGTGCCATCGCGCGGGGGAGCTCCTACGAGCAGTACTTC.

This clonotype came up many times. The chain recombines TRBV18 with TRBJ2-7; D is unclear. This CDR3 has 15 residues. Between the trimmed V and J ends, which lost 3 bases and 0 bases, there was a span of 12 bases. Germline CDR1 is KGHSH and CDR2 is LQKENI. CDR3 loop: CASSPGRRSSYEQYF. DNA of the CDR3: TGTGCCAGCTCACCCGGGCGCCGCAGCTCCTACGAGCAGTACTTC.

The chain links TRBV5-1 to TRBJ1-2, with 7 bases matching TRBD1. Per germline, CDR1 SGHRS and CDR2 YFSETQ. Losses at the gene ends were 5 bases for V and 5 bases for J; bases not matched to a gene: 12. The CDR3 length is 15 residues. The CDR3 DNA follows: TGCGCCAGCAGGGACCCCCGGGACAGCTTTTATGGCTACACCTTC. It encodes CASRDPRDSFYGYTF.

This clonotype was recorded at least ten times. The CDR3 bases are TGTGCCAGCAAGTCGATCTTAAGACAGCCCCAGCATTTT. Amino acids: CASKSILRQPQHF. J is TRBJ1-5 and V is TRBV6-6; no reliable D call. The germline CDR1 and CDR2 sequences are MNHNY and SVGAGI (reference sequence). The CDR3 has 13 amino acids. V was pared by 7 bases and J by 7 bases, with 14 bases between.

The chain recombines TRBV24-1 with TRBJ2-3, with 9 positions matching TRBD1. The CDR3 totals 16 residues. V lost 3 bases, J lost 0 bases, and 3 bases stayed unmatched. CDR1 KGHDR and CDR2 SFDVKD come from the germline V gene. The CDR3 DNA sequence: TGTGCCACCAGTGATGCCGGGACAGGGAGCACAGATACGCAGTATTTT. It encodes CATSDAGTGSTDTQYF.

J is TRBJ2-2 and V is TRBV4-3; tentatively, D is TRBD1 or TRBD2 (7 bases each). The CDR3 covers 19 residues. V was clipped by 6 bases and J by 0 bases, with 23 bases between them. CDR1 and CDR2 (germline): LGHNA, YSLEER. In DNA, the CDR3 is TGCGCCAGCAGGAGCCTGCCCAGGGGGGGGGGCTCGAACACCGGGGAGCTGTTTTTT. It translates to CASRSLPRGGGSNTGELFF.

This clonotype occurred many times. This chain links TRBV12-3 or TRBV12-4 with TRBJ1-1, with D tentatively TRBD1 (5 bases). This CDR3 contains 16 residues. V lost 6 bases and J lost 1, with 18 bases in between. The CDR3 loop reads CASRPSGGAANTEAFF. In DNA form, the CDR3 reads TGTGCCAGCAGGCCTTCGGGTGGGGCCGCGAACACTGAAGCTTTCTTT.

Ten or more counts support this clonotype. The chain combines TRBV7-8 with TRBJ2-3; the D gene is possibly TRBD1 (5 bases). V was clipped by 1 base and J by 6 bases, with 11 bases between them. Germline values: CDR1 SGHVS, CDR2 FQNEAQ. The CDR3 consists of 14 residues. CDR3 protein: CASSLGRDEDTQYF. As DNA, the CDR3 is TGTGCCAGCAGCTTAGGCAGGGATGAGGATACGCAGTATTTT.

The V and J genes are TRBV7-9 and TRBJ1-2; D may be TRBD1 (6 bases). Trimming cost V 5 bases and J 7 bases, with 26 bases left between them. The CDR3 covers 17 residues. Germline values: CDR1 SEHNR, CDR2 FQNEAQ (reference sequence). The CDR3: CASSKTGTRDPFGGYTF. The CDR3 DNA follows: TGTGCCAGCAGCAAAACAGGGACTCGAGACCCTTTCGGTGGCTACACCTTC.

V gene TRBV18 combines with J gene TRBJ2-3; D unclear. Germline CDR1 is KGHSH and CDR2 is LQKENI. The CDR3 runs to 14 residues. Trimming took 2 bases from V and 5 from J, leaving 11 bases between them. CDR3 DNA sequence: TGTGCCAGCTCACCAGGGGTATCGGGAGATACGCAGTATTTT. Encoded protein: CASSPGVSGDTQYF.

CDR3 nucleotide sequence: TGTGCCAGCAGCCCCGGGAGGGAGGGAATTTCACCCCTCCACTTT. Its protein product is CASSPGREGISPLHF. The chain carries TRBV3-1 and TRBJ1-6, with unresolved D. The CDR3 has 15 residues. V lost 4 bases, J lost 9 bases, and 16 bases lay in between. Germline CDR1 and CDR2: LGHDT and YNNKEL (reference sequence).

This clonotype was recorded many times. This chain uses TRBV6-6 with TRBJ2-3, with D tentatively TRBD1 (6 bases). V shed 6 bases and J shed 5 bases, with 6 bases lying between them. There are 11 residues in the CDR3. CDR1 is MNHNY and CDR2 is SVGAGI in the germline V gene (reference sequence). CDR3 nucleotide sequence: TGTGCCAGCAGCAGGGGAGATACGCAGTATTTT. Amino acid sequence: CASSRGDTQYF.

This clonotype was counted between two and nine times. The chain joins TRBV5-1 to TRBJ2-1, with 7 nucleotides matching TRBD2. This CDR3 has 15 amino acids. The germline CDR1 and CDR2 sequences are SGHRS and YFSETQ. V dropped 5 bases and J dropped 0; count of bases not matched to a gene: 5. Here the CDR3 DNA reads TGCGCCAGCAGGGTGGGGGGGAGCTCCTACAATGAGCAGTTCTTC. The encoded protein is CASRVGGSSYNEQFF.

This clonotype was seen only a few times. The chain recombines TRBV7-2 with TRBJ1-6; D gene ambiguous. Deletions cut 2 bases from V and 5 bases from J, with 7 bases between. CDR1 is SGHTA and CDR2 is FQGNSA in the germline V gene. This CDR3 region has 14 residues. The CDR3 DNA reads TGTGCCAGCAGCTTAAGTCGTCATAATTCACCCCTCCACTTT. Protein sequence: CASSLSRHNSPLHF.

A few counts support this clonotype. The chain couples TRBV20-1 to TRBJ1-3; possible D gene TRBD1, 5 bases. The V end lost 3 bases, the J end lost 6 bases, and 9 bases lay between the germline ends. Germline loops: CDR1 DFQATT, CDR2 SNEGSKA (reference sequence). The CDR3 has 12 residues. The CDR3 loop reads CSASTGTNTIYF. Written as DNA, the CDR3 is TGCAGTGCTAGTACCGGGACAAACACCATATATTTT.

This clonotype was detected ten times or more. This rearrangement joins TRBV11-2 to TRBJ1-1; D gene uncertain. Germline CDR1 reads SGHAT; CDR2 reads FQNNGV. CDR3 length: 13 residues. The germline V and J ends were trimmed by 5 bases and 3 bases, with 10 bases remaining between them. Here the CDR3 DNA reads TGTGCCAGCAGCCAGACCGTAGACACTGAAGCTTTCTTT. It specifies CASSQTVDTEAFF.

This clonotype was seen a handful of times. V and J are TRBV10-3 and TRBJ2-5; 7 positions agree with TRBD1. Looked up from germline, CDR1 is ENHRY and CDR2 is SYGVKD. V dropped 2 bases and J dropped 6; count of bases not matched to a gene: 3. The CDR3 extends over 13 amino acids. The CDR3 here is CAISEDRDQTQYF. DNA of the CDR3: TGTGCCATCAGTGAGGACAGGGATCAGACCCAGTACTTC.

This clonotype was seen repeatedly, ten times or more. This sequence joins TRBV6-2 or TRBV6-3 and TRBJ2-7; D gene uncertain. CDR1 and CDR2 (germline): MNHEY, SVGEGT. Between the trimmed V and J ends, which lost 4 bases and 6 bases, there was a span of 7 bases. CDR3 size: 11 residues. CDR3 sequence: CASSLAFEQYF. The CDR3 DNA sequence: TGTGCCAGCAGTTTAGCTTTCGAGCAGTACTTC.

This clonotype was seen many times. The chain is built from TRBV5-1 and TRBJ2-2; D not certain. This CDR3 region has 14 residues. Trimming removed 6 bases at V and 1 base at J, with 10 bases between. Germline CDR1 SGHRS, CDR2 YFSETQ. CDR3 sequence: CASTPTQNTGELFF. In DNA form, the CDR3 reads TGCGCCAGCACCCCCACACAGAACACCGGGGAGCTGTTTTTT.

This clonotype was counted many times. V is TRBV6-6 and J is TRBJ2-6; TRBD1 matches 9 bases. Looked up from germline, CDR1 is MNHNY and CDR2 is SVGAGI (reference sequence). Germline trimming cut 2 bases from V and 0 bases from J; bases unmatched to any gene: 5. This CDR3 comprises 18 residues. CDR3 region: CASSYPGGQGSGANVLTF. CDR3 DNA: TGTGCCAGCAGTTACCCTGGGGGACAGGGCTCTGGGGCCAACGTCCTGACTTTC.

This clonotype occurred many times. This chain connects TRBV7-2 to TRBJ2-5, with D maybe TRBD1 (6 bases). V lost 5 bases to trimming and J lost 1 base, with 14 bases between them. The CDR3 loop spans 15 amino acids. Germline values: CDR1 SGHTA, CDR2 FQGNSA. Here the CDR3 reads CASSPRVGGQETQYF. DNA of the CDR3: TGTGCCAGCAGCCCCCGTGTAGGGGGCCAAGAGACCCAGTACTTC. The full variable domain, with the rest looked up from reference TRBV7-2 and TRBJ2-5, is GAGVSQSPSNKVTEKGKDVELRCDPISGHTALYWYRQSLGQGLEFLIYFQGNSAPDKSGLPSDRFSAERTGGSVSTLTIQRTQQEDSAVYLCASSPRVGGQETQYFGPGTRLLVL.

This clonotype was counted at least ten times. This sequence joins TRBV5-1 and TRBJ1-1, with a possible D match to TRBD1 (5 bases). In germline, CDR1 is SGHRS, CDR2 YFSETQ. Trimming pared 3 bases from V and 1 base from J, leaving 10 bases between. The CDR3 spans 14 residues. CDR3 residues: CASSWGSPNTEAFF. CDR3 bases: TGCGCCAGCAGCTGGGGGTCTCCGAACACTGAAGCTTTCTTT.